A selection of T cell receptor beta chains follows, all from one sample in a study of blood T cell repertoires in COVID-19. Only in-frame clones appear in the TCRdb table, and some are missing; sequencing was by immunoSEQ multiplex PCR. The sample consists of fewer than 500,000 clones, 81% of them appearing once. What was sequenced was peripheral blood. These receptors all stem from a human donor with acute or convalescent COVID-19. The donor label of this sample is uncertain. CDR3s include the opening cysteine and the closing phenylalanine or tryptophan. A D gene is named only where the DNA matches it firmly. Size tells how often a clone was seen (once, few, many) or the class of an expanded clone, and some rows leave it out.

>TRBD1|-|TRBV5-4|TRBJ1-6
CASSRQGTPLHF
TGTGCCAGCAGCCGACAGGGGACTCCCCTCCACTTT
>TRBD2|-|TRBV12-5|TRBJ2-7
CASGLLASGRAYGEQYF
TGTGCTAGTGGTTTATTGGCTAGCGGGAGGGCCTACGGCGAGCAGTACTTC
>-|medium-sized|TRBV6-2/TRBV6-3|TRBJ1-2
CASSPAGYGYTF
TGTGCCAGCAGTCCCGCGGGCTATGGCTACACCTTC
>TRBD2|-|TRBV6-1|TRBJ2-2
CASSEPGEGTGELFF
TGTGCCAGCAGTGAACCCGGGGAGGGCACCGGGGAGCTGTTTTTT
>-|-|TRBV20-1|TRBJ1-1
CSASSAFF
TGCAGTGCGAGCTCAGCTTTCTTT
>TRBD2|-|TRBV6-2/TRBV6-3|TRBJ2-7
CASSYPPATSGVISSYEQYF
TGTGCCAGCAGTTACCCGCCGGCGACTAGCGGGGTCATTAGCTCCTACGAGCAGTACTTC
>-|-|TRBV27|TRBJ1-6
CASSFRGNSPLHF
TGTGCCAGCAGTTTTAGAGGGAATTCACCCCTCCACTTT
>TRBD1|-|TRBV7-2|TRBJ1-2
CASSPGTGRYGYTF
TGTGCCAGCAGCCCCGGGACAGGGAGATATGGCTACACCTTC
>-|-|TRBV14|TRBJ2-2
CASSHKGRGYTGELFF
TGTGCCAGCAGCCACAAGGGTCGAGGGTACACCGGGGAGCTGTTTTTT
>-|-|TRBV27|TRBJ1-4
CASSLSRSVEKLFF
TGTGCCAGCAGTTTAAGCCGGTCGGTCGAAAAACTGTTTTTT
>TRBD1|-|TRBV11-2|TRBJ2-7
CASSFYGTGTYEQYF
TGTGCCAGCAGCTTCTATGGGACAGGGACGTACGAGCAGTACTTC
>TRBD1|few|TRBV28|TRBJ1-1
CASTLLTGERAFF
TGTGCCAGCACTTTACTCACAGGGGAGAGAGCTTTCTTT
>-|-|TRBV30|TRBJ1-5
CAWSVNRGNQPQHF
TGTGCCTGGAGTGTAAACAGGGGCAATCAGCCCCAGCATTTT
>-|-|TRBV11-2|TRBJ1-2
CASSRRWGDPTSYGYTF
TGTGCCAGCAGTCGAAGGTGGGGCGACCCAACCTCGTATGGCTACACCTTC
>-|-|TRBV7-9|TRBJ2-2
CASSLAEGNTGELFF
TGTGCCAGCAGCTTAGCGGAGGGTAACACCGGGGAGCTGTTTTTT
>-|-|TRBV6-5|TRBJ1-5
CASSPSWGGQPQHF
TGTGCCAGCAGTCCTAGCTGGGGGGGACAGCCCCAGCATTTT
>TRBD2|-|TRBV20-1|TRBJ2-5
CSASGGLAGEGETQYF
TGCAGTGCTAGTGGGGGACTAGCGGGAGAGGGAGAGACCCAGTACTTC
>TRBD1|once|TRBV2|TRBJ2-5
CASSRGLGETQYF
TGTGCCAGCAGCAGGGGGCTCGGAGAGACCCAGTACTTC
>TRBD1|-|TRBV18|TRBJ1-5
CASSGTGAGQPQHF
TGTGCCAGCTCAGGAACAGGGGCGGGTCAGCCCCAGCATTTT
>-|-|TRBV27|TRBJ1-4
CASTTPGVGEKLFF
TGTGCCAGCACCACGCCGGGTGTGGGTGAAAAACTGTTTTTT
>-|-|TRBV6-5|TRBJ1-1
CASSYTGDTEAFF
TGTGCCAGCAGTTATACGGGGGACACTGAAGCTTTCTTT
>-|-|TRBV30|TRBJ1-2
CAWSNRQPRFGYTF
TGTGCCTGGAGCAATCGACAGCCAAGGTTTGGCTACACCTTC
>-|-|TRBV28|TRBJ1-6
CASSLAGYEPKKENSPLHF
TGTGCCAGCAGCCTAGCTGGGTACGAGCCAAAAAAAGAGAATTCACCCCTCCACTTT
>TRBD2|once|TRBV7-9|TRBJ2-4
CASSEIVAGPVKNIQYF
TGTGCCAGCAGCGAAATCGTAGCGGGTCCGGTCAAAAACATTCAGTACTTC
>TRBD1|-|TRBV19|TRBJ1-1
CASRQGDWLSSTEAFF
TGTGCCAGCCGACAGGGGGATTGGTTGAGCAGCACTGAAGCTTTCTTT
>TRBD1|once|TRBV5-1|TRBJ2-2
CASSGQANTGELFF
TGCGCCAGCTCGGGACAGGCGAACACCGGGGAGCTGTTTTTT
>-|few|TRBV5-1|TRBJ1-1
CASSLAQGNTEAFF
TGCGCCAGCAGCTTGGCGCAGGGGAACACTGAAGCTTTCTTT
>-|-|TRBV5-1|TRBJ1-2
CASSTTGYGYTF
TGCGCCAGCAGCACGACAGGATATGGCTACACCTTC
>TRBD1|-|TRBV10-3|TRBJ1-5
CATTVGQGGGNQPQHF
TGTGCCACCACGGTCGGACAGGGGGGAGGCAATCAGCCCCAGCATTTT
>-|-|TRBV18|TRBJ1-3
CASSQQSSGNTIYF
TGTGCCAGCTCGCAACAGAGCTCTGGAAACACCATATATTTT
>-|-|TRBV5-1|TRBJ1-4
CASSLLGAPNEKLFF
TGCGCCAGCAGCTTGTTGGGCGCCCCTAATGAAAAACTGTTTTTT
>-|-|TRBV19|TRBJ2-3
CASSIPRGSTDTQYF
TGTGCCAGTAGTATCCCCAGGGGAAGCACAGATACGCAGTATTTT
>TRBD1|once|TRBV14|TRBJ1-2
CASSPDRGNLFHGYTF
TGTGCCAGCAGCCCGGACAGGGGAAATCTCTTTCATGGCTACACCTTC
>-|few|TRBV4-1|TRBJ2-5
CASSQARIQETQYF
TGCGCCAGCAGCCAAGCTAGAATCCAAGAGACCCAGTACTTC
>TRBD2|-|TRBV5-3|TRBJ2-2
CARSLLRRETGELFF
TGTGCCAGAAGCTTGCTTAGGCGGGAGACCGGGGAGCTGTTTTTT
>-|-|TRBV6-1|TRBJ2-1
CASSDMERKAYNEQFF
TGTGCCAGCAGTGATATGGAGCGGAAAGCCTACAATGAGCAGTTCTTC
>-|-|TRBV7-8|TRBJ1-2
CASTEGGSGYTF
TGTGCCAGCACCGAGGGGGGGTCGGGCTACACCTTC